A single sample is the source of the 32 T cell receptor beta chains below, sequenced in a study of molecular identifiers for immune sequencing clone quantification. TCRdb passed the PCR reads through MiXCR, listing each CDR3 protein once. The data show 62,000 or so distinct CDR3 sequences, with around 18% seen just once and approximately 1.5% held by the top ten. The sequenced sample consisted of naive CD8+ T cells from blood, with Jurkat cell RNA spiked in. Subset meaning: FACS-sorted CD8+CD4-CCR7+CD45RA+ naive T cells. Every receptor here comes from a human donor in good health. Some libraries in this study had Jurkat cell RNA spiked in.

This clonotype appeared many times. The chain uses TRBV20-1 and TRBJ2-3, with 8 bases matching TRBD1. Germline CDR1 reads DFQATT; CDR2 reads SNEGSKA (reference sequence). The trim removed 3 bases at V and 0 bases at J, leaving 17 bases unmatched. This CDR3 contains 19 residues. CDR3 sequence: CSASDTGGQASSSTDTQYF. The CDR3 nucleotides are TGCAGTGCTAGTGATACCGGGGGACAGGCCTCTAGCAGCACAGATACGCAGTATTTT.

In the case of this clonotype: A much larger clone lies a single base off, so this may be a read error. The chain links TRBV18 to TRBJ2-1; perhaps TRBD1 as D (5 bases). The CDR3 runs to 14 residues. CDR1 and CDR2 (germline): KGHSH, LQKENI. The CDR3 loop is CASSPQTESNEQSF. The CDR3 DNA is TGTGCCAGCTCACCGCAGACAGAGAGCAATGAGCAGTCCTTC.

This clonotype was observed at least ten times. The genes are TRBV3-1 and TRBJ2-3; D not certain. CDR1 is LGHDT, CDR2 YNNKEL, per germline (reference sequence). The length of the CDR3 is 17 residues. Trimming cost V 1 base and J 2 bases, with 16 bases left between them. The CDR3 is CASSQVSNFQYTDTQYF. The DNA of the CDR3 is TGTGCCAGCAGCCAAGTTAGTAACTTCCAATACACAGATACGCAGTATTTT.

There are many counts of this clonotype. The V call is TRBV6-2 or TRBV6-3, the J call TRBJ2-5; D not resolved. V gave up 6 bases and J gave up 3 bases, with 8 bases separating them. The CDR3 contains 12 residues. Per germline, CDR1 MNHEY and CDR2 SVGEGT. The CDR3 loop reads CASSLPEETQYF. In DNA form, the CDR3 reads TGTGCCAGCAGCTTACCCGAAGAGACCCAGTACTTC.

In this sample, this clonotype turned up a few times. This may be a read error, as it is one base from a much larger clone. No conserved phenylalanine or tryptophan ends this CDR3, so it is likely a read error. Written as DNA, the CDR3 is TGCAGCGTTATCATCAACACCGGGGAGCTGTTTCTT. Amino acids: CSVIINTGELFL. This rearrangement joins TRBV29-1 to TRBJ2-2; D gene uncertain. Trimming removed 5 bases from V and 2 bases from J, with 6 bases in between. The germline gives CDR1 SQVTM, CDR2 ANQGSEA. The CDR3 has 12 residues.

This clonotype was counted ten times or more. This chain uses TRBV27 with TRBJ2-3; 10 nucleotides align to TRBD2. Per the germline V gene, CDR1 is MNHEY and CDR2 is SMNVEV (reference sequence). The CDR3 is 16 residues long. V shed 6 bases and J 6 bases; nucleotides not matched to a gene: 12. The CDR3 loop reads CASSLGMLAGADTQYF. The CDR3 nucleotides are TGTGCCAGCAGCTTGGGGATGCTAGCGGGAGCTGATACGCAGTATTTT.

This clonotype appeared many times. The chain recombines TRBV12-3 or TRBV12-4 with TRBJ1-2; D unresolved. The CDR3 sequence is 11 residues long. V shed 3 bases and J shed 8 bases, with 7 bases lying between them. CDR3 protein: CASSLVGGYTF. Here the CDR3 DNA reads TGTGCCAGCAGTTTGGTCGGCGGCTACACCTTC.

This clonotype was counted at least ten times. This chain joins TRBV20-1 and TRBJ2-7; a possible D gene is TRBD2 (5 bases). From germline, CDR1 is DFQATT and CDR2 SNEGSKA (reference sequence). CDR3 size: 13 residues. V was shortened by 0 bases and J by 6 bases, with 12 bases between the two germline ends. This CDR3 is CSAREVGEAEQYF. The CDR3 DNA is TGCAGTGCTAGAGAAGTCGGGGAAGCCGAGCAGTACTTC.

This clonotype was seen at least ten times. The CDR3 loop is CAISESTVREGSMDFSGANVLTF. CDR3 nucleotide sequence: TGTGCCATCAGTGAGTCGACTGTGCGGGAGGGCTCAATGGATTTTTCTGGGGCCAACGTCCTGACTTTC. The rearrangement joins TRBV10-3 to TRBJ2-6; 9 positions match TRBD2. This CDR3 has 23 residues. J lost 1 base, V lost 0 bases, and 19 bases had no gene match. CDR1 and CDR2 from the germline V gene are ENHRY and SYGVKD.

As regards this clonotype: An end of the junction differs from the germline gene, which may be a read error. This chain connects TRBV20-1 to TRBJ1-2; tentatively, D is TRBD1 (6 bases). The CDR3 covers 15 residues. Germline V gene sequence: CDR1 DFQATT, CDR2 SNEGSKA (reference sequence). The CDR3 nucleotides are TGCGGTGCCCAATCGGGGGGGGCAGACGTGTATGGCTACACCTTC. Amino acids: CGAQSGGADVYGYTF.

This clonotype was recorded many times. The V gene is TRBV4-1, the J gene TRBJ2-3; 15 bases line up with TRBD2. The CDR3 is 19 residues long. The germline V gene encodes CDR1 MGHRA and CDR2 YSYEKL. The V and J ends lost 1 base and 3 bases, in that order; junction bases with no gene match: 8. CDR3 nucleotides: TGCGCCAGCAGCCAAGTCGAAACCGGGACTAGCGGGAGGACAGATACGCAGTATTTT. Protein sequence: CASSQVETGTSGRTDTQYF.

In regard to this clonotype: A single base separates this from a much larger clone, so it may be a read error. The chain has TRBV29-1 and TRBJ2-1; no clear D gene. Germline-derived CDR1 and CDR2 are SQVTM and ANQGSEA. The CDR3 extends over 13 amino acids. In DNA, the CDR3 is TGCAGCGTCATATATCTAACCTACAATGAGCAGCTCTTC. Its protein is CSVIYLTYNEQLF.

For this clonotype: A read error may explain this, as a much larger clone is one base away. The rearrangement joins TRBV4-1 to TRBJ2-1, with D tentatively TRBD1 (5 bases). From germline, CDR1 is MGHRA and CDR2 YSYEKL. CDR3 length: 14 residues. The CDR3 region is CASSHPAGLGEQSF. CDR3 DNA: TGCGCCAGCAGCCACCCGGCAGGGCTGGGTGAGCAGTCCTTC.

This clonotype was counted only a few times. This chain links TRBV27 with TRBJ1-1; a possible D gene is TRBD1 (5 bases). V gave up 2 bases and J gave up 11 bases, with 9 bases separating them. Germline lookup yields CDR1 MNHEY and CDR2 SMNVEV (reference sequence). CDR3 length: 11 residues. CDR3 in DNA: TGTGCCAGCAGTTTAGGGGGGGAGGCTTTCTTT. Amino acid sequence: CASSLGGEAFF.

This clonotype appeared a few times. The V call is TRBV3-1, the J call TRBJ2-1; D may be TRBD2 (6 bases). Trimming removed 8 bases at V and 5 bases at J, with 13 bases between. The CDR3 covers 13 residues. Germline assignment: CDR1 LGHDT and CDR2 YNNKEL (reference sequence). CDR3 protein: CASEGLVNNEQFF. The DNA for the CDR3 is TGTGCCAGCGAGGGACTGGTGAACAATGAGCAGTTCTTC.

This clonotype was seen repeatedly, ten times or more. V is TRBV20-1 and J is TRBJ2-5; no reliable D call. V was shortened by 3 bases and J by 2 bases, with 13 bases between the two germline ends. Per the germline V gene, CDR1 is DFQATT and CDR2 is SNEGSKA (reference sequence). CDR3 length: 14 amino acids. CDR3 DNA: TGCAGTGCTAGTAGTTACTCCACACAAGAGACCCAGTACTTC. It translates to CSASSYSTQETQYF.

There are many counts of this clonotype. The chain employs TRBV4-1 and TRBJ2-7, with TRBD1 identical over 7 bases. This CDR3 spans 16 amino acids. CDR1 is MGHRA and CDR2 is YSYEKL in the germline V gene. J gave up 4 bases and V 4 bases, and 13 bases lay outside the gene matches. CDR3 sequence: CASSPRDSPSYYEQYF. Written as DNA, the CDR3 is TGCGCCAGCAGCCCCCGGGACAGCCCATCTTATTACGAGCAGTACTTC.

As for this clonotype: A much larger clone lies a single base off, so this may be a read error. The chain combines TRBV15 with TRBJ1-1; 7 nucleotides match TRBD1. The CDR3 length is 14 residues. Germline-derived CDR1 and CDR2 are LNHNV and YYDKDF (reference sequence). The CDR3 sequence: CATSRRGQNTEASF. The CDR3 nucleotides are TGTGCCACCAGCAGAAGGGGACAGAACACTGAAGCTTCCTTT.

This clonotype was counted many times. The rearrangement joins TRBV19 to TRBJ2-6; D is unclear. The length of the CDR3 is 13 residues. The V end was cut by 4 bases, the J end by 4 bases, with 5 bases between. Germline loops: CDR1 LNHDA, CDR2 SQIVND (reference sequence). The CDR3 nucleotides read TGTGCCAGTAGTAACTGGGGGGCCAACGTCCTGACTTTC. Its protein is CASSNWGANVLTF.

This clonotype was picked up a small number of times. Given a much more abundant clone one base away, this may be a read error. The rearrangement uses TRBV6-2 or TRBV6-3 and TRBJ2-3; D ambiguous. Germline CDR1 MNHEY, CDR2 SVGEGT. The CDR3 extends over 11 amino acids. Trimming took off 4 bases at V and 10 bases at J, with 9 bases between the two ends. The CDR3 here is CASSWGYAQYF. CDR3 in DNA: TGTGCCAGCAGTTGGGGATATGCGCAGTATTTT.

This clonotype was seen at least ten times. The chain has TRBV5-5 and TRBJ1-1; D perhaps matches TRBD1 (6 bases). The germline V and J ends were trimmed by 2 bases and 5 bases, with 13 bases remaining between them. CDR3 length equals 14 residues. Germline lookup yields CDR1 SGHKS and CDR2 YYEKEE (reference sequence). CDR3 region: CASSFVGGGTEAFF. In DNA form, the CDR3 reads TGTGCCAGCAGCTTTGTAGGGGGTGGGACTGAAGCTTTCTTT.

This chain uses TRBV9 with TRBJ2-3, with D perhaps TRBD1 (5 bases). Germline CDR1 and CDR2: SGDLS and YYNGEE. V was cut by 0 bases and J by 2 bases, with 13 bases left in between. The CDR3 covers 16 residues. The CDR3 nucleotides are TGTGCCAGCAGCGTAGCCAGGGTAGGATACACAGATACGCAGTATTTT. This codes for CASSVARVGYTDTQYF.

This clonotype is a singleton in its sample. This may come from a read error, since a much larger clone is one base off. The V and J genes are TRBV5-3 and TRBJ2-5; D remains ambiguous. TRBV5-3 is marked as an open reading frame, function uncertain. The CDR3 has 13 residues. Trimming removed 8 bases from V and 0 bases from J, with 11 bases in between. CDR3 sequence (DNA): TGTGCCAGCAGCGTGGGGAACCAAGAGACCCAGTACTTC. As protein: CASSVGNQETQYF.

In this sample, this clonotype turned up a few times. The J gene is TRBJ2-1, the V gene TRBV4-3; no definite D call. Trimming took 0 bases from V and 7 from J, leaving 13 bases between them. CDR1 is LGHNA, CDR2 YSLEER, per germline. This CDR3 comprises 15 residues. CDR3 in amino acids: CASSQDQHKSNEQFF. CDR3 nucleotides: TGCGCCAGCAGCCAAGATCAGCACAAAAGTAATGAGCAGTTCTTC.

This clonotype was detected many times. The gene calls are TRBV9 and TRBJ2-7; 10 nucleotides agree with TRBD1. This CDR3 is built from 17 residues. Trimming removed 4 bases from V and 6 bases from J; junction bases left unmatched: 16. Looked up from germline, CDR1 is SGDLS and CDR2 is YYNGEE. The chain's CDR3 is CASSPRKTGTGESEQYF. The CDR3 DNA is TGTGCCAGCAGCCCGCGCAAGACCGGGACAGGGGAAAGCGAGCAGTACTTC.

This clonotype was recorded many times. CDR3 region: CASSVEGASGYNEQFF. The CDR3 region has the DNA TGTGCCAGCAGCGTAGAGGGGGCTAGCGGGTACAATGAGCAGTTCTTC. The chain joins TRBV9 to TRBJ2-1; the D gene is possibly TRBD2 (8 bases). V shed 0 bases and J shed 4 bases, with 14 bases lying between them. The germline gives CDR1 SGDLS, CDR2 YYNGEE. CDR3 length: 16 amino acids.

About this clonotype itself: This may stem from a read error, because a much larger clone lies one nucleotide away. The genes are TRBV4-3 and TRBJ2-7; 14 nucleotides agree with TRBD2. The CDR3 runs 15 residues. The germline gives CDR1 LGHNA, CDR2 YSLEER. The CDR3 region has the DNA TGCGCCAGCAGCCAGATGGGACTAGCGGGAGATTTGCAGCACTTC. Translated, it gives CASSQMGLAGDLQHF.

The chain joins TRBV2 to TRBJ2-2; D ambiguous. The CDR3 is 18 residues long. Trimming pared 3 bases from V and 0 bases from J, leaving 17 bases between. Germline V lookup: CDR1 SNHLY, CDR2 FYNNEI. This CDR3 reads CASSDGPLILTNTGELFF. The CDR3 DNA reads TGTGCCAGCAGTGACGGGCCTCTAATCCTGACGAACACCGGGGAGCTGTTTTTT. Based on the CDR3 plus reference TRBV2 and TRBJ2-2, the full variable domain is EPEVTQTPSHQVTQMGQEVILRCVPISNHLYFYWYRQILGQKVEFLVSFYNNEISEKSEIFDDQFSVERPDGSNFTLKIRSTKLEDSAMYFCASSDGPLILTNTGELFFGEGSRLTVL.

Turning to this clonotype: The junction differs from germline at one of its ends, possibly a read error. The chain links TRBV5-5 to TRBJ1-6, with D possibly being TRBD1 (5 bases). CDR1 is SGHKS and CDR2 is YYEKEE in the germline V gene (reference sequence). The CDR3 is made up of 14 amino acids. Here the CDR3 DNA reads TGTGCCAGCGGCTTGGCAGGGTTTAATTCACCCCTCCACTTT. Translated: CASGLAGFNSPLHF.

In regard to this clonotype: A read error may explain this, as a much larger clone is one base away. The gene calls are TRBV27 and TRBJ1-6; TRBD1 agrees at 8 bases. CDR3 length equals 16 residues. Germline assignment: CDR1 MNHEY and CDR2 SMNVEV (reference sequence). The chain's CDR3 is CAGSYKYDRGGSPLHF. CDR3 sequence (DNA): TGTGCCGGCAGCTACAAATATGACAGGGGAGGTTCTCCCCTCCACTTT.

This clonotype was counted ten times or more. V usage is TRBV29-1 and J usage is TRBJ2-5; no clear D. V dropped 2 bases and J dropped 6 bases, with 4 bases sitting between them. Germline values: CDR1 SQVTM, CDR2 ANQGSEA. The CDR3 totals 10 residues. The DNA of the CDR3 is TGCAGCGTTGAATCCCAGACCCAGTACTTC. This codes for CSVESQTQYF.

Remarks on this clonotype: With a much larger clone just one base away, this may be a read error. The CDR3 loop reads CASTGGENKGTQYF. Here the CDR3 DNA reads TGTGCCAGCACTGGTGGAGAGAATAAAGGGACCCAGTACTTC. The V call is TRBV11-2, the J call TRBJ2-5; no definite D call. There are 14 residues in the CDR3. V lost 7 bases to trimming and J lost 7 bases, with 19 bases between them. Germline V lookup: CDR1 SGHAT, CDR2 FQNNGV.